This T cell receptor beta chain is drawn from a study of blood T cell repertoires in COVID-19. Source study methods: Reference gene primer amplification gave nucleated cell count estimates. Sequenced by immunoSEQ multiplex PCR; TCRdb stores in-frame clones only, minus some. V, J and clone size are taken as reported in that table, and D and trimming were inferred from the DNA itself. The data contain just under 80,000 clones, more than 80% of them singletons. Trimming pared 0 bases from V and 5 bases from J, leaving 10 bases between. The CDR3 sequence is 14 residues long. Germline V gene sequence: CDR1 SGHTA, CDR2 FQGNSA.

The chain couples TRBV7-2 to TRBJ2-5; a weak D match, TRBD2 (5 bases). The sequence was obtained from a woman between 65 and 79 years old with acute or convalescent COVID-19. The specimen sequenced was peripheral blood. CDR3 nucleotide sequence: TGTGCCAGCAGCTTAGCGGTAGCGCGGGAGACCCAGTACTTC. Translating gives CASSLAVARETQYF.